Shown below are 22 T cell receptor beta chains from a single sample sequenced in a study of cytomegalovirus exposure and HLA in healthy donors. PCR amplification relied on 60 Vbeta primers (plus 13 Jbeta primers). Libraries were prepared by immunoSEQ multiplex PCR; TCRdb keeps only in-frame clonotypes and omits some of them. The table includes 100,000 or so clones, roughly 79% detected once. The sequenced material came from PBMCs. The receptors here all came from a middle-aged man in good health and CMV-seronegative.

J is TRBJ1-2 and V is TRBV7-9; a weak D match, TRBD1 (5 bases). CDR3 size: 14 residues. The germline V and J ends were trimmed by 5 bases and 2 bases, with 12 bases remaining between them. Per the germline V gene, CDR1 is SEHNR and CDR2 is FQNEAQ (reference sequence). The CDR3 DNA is TGTGCCAGCAGCCGCGGGACTGACAACTATGGCTACACCTTC. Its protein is CASSRGTDNYGYTF.

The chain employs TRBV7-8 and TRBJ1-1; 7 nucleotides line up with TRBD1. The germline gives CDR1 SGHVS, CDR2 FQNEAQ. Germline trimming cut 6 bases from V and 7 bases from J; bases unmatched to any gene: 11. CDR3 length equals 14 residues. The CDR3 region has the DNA TGTGCCAGCAGGAAAAGAGGACAGGCTGGTGAAGCTTTCTTT. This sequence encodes CASRKRGQAGEAFF.

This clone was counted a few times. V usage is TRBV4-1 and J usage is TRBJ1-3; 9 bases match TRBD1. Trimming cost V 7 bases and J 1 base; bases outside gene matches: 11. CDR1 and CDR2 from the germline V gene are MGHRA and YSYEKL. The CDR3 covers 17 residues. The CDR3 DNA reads TGCGCCAGCACCCCCGCGGGGACAGGGCGGTCTGGAAACACCATATATTTT. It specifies CASTPAGTGRSGNTIYF.

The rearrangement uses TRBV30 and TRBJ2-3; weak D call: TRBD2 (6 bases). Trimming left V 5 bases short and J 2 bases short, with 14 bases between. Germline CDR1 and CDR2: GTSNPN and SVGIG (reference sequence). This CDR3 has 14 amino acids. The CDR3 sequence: CAWLYLANTDTQYF. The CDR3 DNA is TGTGCCTGGCTATACCTAGCGAACACAGATACGCAGTATTTT.

CDR3 residues: CARSRTGRRSGANVLTF. The CDR3 DNA reads as TGTGCCAGAAGCCGGACAGGGAGGAGGTCTGGGGCCAACGTCCTGACTTTC. This chain uses TRBV7-5 with TRBJ2-6; no DNA check was done on the table's D call, TRBD1. TRBV7-5 is tagged as a pseudogene. The CDR3 length is 17 residues.

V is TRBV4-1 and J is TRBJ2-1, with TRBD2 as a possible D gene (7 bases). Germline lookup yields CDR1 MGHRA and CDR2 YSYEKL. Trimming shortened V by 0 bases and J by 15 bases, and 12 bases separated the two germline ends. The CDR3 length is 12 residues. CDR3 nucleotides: TGCGCCAGCAGCCAAGAGAGGGGGGGCCGGTTCTTC. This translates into CASSQERGGRFF.

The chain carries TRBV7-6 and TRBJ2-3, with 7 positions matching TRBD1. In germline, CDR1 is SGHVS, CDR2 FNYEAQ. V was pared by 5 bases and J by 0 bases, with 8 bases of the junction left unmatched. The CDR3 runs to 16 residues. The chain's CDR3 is CASSKRGTASTDTQYF. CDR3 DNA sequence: TGTGCCAGCAGCAAGCGAGGGACAGCTAGCACAGATACGCAGTATTTT. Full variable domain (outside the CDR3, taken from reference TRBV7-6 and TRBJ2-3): GAGVSQSPRYKVTKRGQDVALRCDPISGHVSLYWYRQALGQGPEFLTYFNYEAQQDKSGLPNDRFSAERPEGSISTLTIQRTEQRDSAMYRCASSKRGTASTDTQYFGPGTRLTVL.

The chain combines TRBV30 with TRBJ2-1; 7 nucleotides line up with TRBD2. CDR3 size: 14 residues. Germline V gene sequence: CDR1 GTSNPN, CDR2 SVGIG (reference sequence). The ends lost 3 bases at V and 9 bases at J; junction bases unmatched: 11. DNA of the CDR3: TGTGCCTGGAGGGCGGGAGCTTGGGTGGGTGAGCAGTTCTTC. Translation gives CAWRAGAWVGEQFF.

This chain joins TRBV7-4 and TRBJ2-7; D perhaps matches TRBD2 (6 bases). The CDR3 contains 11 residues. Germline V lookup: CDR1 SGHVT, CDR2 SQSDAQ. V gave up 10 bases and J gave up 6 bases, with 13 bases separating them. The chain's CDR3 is CAIKPGGEQYF. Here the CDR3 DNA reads TGTGCCATCAAACCCGGGGGCGAGCAGTACTTC.

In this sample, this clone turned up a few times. CDR3 nucleotide sequence: TGTGCCAGCAGCTTTCGGCGGGAGGGCACAGATACGCAGTATTTT. It specifies CASSFRREGTDTQYF. The chain carries TRBV7-9 and TRBJ2-3; TRBD2 aligns across 8 bases. After removal of 3 bases from V and 1 base from J, the junction contained 3 bases not matched to a gene. The CDR3 has 15 residues. Germline V gene data show CDR1 as SEHNR and CDR2 as FQNEAQ (reference sequence).

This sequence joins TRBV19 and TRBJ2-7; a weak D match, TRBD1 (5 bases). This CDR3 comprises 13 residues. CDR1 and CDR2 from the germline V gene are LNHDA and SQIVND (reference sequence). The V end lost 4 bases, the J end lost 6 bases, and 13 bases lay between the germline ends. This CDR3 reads CASSTHIRGEQYF. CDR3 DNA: TGTGCCAGTAGTACCCATATAAGGGGCGAGCAGTACTTC.

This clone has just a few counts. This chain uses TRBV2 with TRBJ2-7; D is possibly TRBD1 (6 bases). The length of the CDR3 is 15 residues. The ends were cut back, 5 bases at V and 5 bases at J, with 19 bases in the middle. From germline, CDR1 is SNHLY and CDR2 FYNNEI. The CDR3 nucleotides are TGTGCCAGCAGTCTTGACAGGACCCCCCCCCACGAGCAGTACTTC. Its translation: CASSLDRTPPHEQYF.

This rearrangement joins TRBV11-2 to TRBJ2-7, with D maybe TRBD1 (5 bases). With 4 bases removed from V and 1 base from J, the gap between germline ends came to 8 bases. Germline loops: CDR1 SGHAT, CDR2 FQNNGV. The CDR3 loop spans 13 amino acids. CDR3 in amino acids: CASSSRQSYEQYF. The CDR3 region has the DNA TGTGCCAGCAGCTCCCGACAGTCCTACGAGCAGTACTTC.

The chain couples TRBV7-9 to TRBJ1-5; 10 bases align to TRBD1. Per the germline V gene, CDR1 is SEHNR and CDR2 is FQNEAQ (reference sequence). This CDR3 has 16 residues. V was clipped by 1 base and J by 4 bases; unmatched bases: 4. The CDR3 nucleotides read TGTGCCAGCAGCTTAGTTAGGACAGGGGGTAATCAGCCCCAGCATTTT. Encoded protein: CASSLVRTGGNQPQHF.

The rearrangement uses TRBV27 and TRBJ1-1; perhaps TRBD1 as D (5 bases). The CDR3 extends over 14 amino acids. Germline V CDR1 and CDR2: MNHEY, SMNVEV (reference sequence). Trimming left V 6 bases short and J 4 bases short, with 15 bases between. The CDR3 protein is CASRIAGIGTEAFF. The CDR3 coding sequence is TGTGCCAGCAGGATAGCAGGGATTGGCACTGAAGCTTTCTTT.

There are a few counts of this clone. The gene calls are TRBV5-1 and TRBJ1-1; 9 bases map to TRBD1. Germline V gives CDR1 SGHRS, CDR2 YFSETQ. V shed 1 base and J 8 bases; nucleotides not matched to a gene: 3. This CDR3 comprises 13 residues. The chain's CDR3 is CASSLLGTGEAFF. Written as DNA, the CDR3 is TGCGCCAGCAGCTTGCTAGGGACAGGGGAAGCTTTCTTT. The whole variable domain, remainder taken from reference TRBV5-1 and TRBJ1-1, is KAGVTQTPRYLIKTRGQQVTLSCSPISGHRSVSWYQQTPGQGLQFLFEYFSETQRNKGNFPGRFSGRQFSNSRSEMNVSTLELGDSALYLCASSLLGTGEAFFGQGTRLTVV.

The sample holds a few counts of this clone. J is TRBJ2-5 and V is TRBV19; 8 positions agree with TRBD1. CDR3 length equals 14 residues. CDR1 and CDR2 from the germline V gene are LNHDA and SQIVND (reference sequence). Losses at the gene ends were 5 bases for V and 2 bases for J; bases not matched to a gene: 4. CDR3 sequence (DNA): TGTGCCAGTAGTCAAGGGACAGGACAAGAGACCCAGTACTTC. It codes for CASSQGTGQETQYF.

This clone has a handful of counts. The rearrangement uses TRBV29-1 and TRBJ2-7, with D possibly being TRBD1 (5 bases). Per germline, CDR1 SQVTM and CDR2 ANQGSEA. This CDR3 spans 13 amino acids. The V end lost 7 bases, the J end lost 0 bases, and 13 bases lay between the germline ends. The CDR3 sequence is CSGMNRFSYEQYF. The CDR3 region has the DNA TGCAGCGGTATGAACAGGTTCTCCTACGAGCAGTACTTC.

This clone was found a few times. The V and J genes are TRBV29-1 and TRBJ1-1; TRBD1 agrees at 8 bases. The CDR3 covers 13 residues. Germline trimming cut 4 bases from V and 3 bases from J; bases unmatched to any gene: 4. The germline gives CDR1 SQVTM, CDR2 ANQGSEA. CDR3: CSVGDRFYTEAFF. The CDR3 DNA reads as TGCAGCGTTGGGGACAGGTTCTACACTGAAGCTTTCTTT.

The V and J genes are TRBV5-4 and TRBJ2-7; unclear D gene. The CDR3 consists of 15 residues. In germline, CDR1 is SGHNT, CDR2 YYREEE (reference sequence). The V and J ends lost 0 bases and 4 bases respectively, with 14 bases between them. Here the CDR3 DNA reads TGTGCCAGCAGCTTGGATGCGAACAGTGCTTACGAGCAGTACTTC. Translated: CASSLDANSAYEQYF.

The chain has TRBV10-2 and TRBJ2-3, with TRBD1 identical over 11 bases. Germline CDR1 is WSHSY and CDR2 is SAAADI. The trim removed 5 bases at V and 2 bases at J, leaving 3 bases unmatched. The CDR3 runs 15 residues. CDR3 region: CASSNGQGATDTQYF. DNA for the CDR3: TGCGCCAGCAGTAACGGACAGGGGGCCACAGATACGCAGTATTTT.

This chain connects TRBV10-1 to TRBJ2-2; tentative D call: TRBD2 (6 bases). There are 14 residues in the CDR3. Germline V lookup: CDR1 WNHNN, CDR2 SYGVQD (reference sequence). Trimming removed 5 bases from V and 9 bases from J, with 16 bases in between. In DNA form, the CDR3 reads TGCGCCAGCAGTTCCGGGGGAGGAGGCCGGGAGCTGTTTTTT. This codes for CASSSGGGGRELFF.